This T cell receptor (beta chain) was documented in a study of blood T cell repertoires in COVID-19. The table lists this clone with a few counts. This sample also contains other DNA sequences that code for the same CDR3. Some clones are missing from TCRdb's copy, which holds only in-frame ones; the method was immunoSEQ multiplex PCR. The sample has around 70,000 clones, roughly 91% seen once. This CDR3 comprises 14 residues. Per the germline V gene, CDR1 is MNHEY and CDR2 is SMNVEV (reference sequence). J gave up 4 bases and V 3 bases, and 4 bases lay outside the gene matches. The source is a man aged 50 to 60 with active COVID-19. This sequence joins TRBV27 and TRBJ2-7, with TRBD1 matching over 9 bases. Sequencing input: peripheral blood. The CDR3 region is CASSFSQGAYEQYF. CDR3 in DNA: TGTGCCAGCAGTTTCTCACAGGGGGCTTACGAGCAGTACTTC.